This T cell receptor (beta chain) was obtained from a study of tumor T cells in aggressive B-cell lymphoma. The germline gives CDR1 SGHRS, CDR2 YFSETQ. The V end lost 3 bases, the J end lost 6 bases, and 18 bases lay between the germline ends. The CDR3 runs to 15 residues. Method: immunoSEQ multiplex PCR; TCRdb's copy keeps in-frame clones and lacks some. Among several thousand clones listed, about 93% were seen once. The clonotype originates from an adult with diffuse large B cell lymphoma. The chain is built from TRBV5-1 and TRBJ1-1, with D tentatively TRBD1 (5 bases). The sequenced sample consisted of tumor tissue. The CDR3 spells CASSSWAGTVAEAFF. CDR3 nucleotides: TGCGCCAGCAGCTCCTGGGCTGGGACTGTCGCTGAAGCTTTCTTT.